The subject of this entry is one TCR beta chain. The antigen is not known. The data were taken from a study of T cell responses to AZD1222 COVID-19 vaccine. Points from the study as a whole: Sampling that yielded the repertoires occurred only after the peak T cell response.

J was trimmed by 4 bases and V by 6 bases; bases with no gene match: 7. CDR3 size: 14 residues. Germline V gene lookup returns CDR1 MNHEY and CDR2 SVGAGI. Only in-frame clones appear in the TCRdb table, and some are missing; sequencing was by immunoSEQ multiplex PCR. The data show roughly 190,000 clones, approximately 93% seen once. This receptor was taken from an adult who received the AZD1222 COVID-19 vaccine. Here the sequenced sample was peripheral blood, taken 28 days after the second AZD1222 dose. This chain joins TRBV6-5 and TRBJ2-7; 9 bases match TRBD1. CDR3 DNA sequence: TGTGCCAGCAGGCGACAGGGGGTCTGGTACGAGCAGTACTTC. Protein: CASRRQGVWYEQYF.